Included here is one T cell receptor beta chain sequence, with context. These data come from a study of blood T cell repertoires in COVID-19. Participants were aged about 18 to 89 years from approximately 24 US areas. Cohorts were assigned according to the clinical history that participants reported. Exposed participants came across a COVID-19 case within 2 weeks before study entry. Original data processing: From reference gene primer amplification, estimates of nucleated cell counts were derived. TCRdb keeps only in-frame clones here, not all; method: immunoSEQ multiplex PCR. V, J and clone size are those of that table, while D and trimming were read from the DNA. The profile shows around 250,000 clones, about 90% of them singletons. The clonotype was recovered from a woman aged 40-49 years who had been exposed to COVID-19. The sequenced material came from PBMCs or T cells enriched from blood (not recorded which).

The CDR3 loop is CASSLSGDISYEQYF. Written as DNA, the CDR3 is TGTGCCAGCAGCCTGAGCGGGGATATCTCCTACGAGCAGTACTTC. The chain combines TRBV7-8 with TRBJ2-7; TRBD2 matches at 7 bases. Trimming cost V 5 bases and J 0 bases; bases outside gene matches: 7. The CDR3 runs 15 residues. Per the germline V gene, CDR1 is SGHVS and CDR2 is FQNEAQ.